This TCR beta chain was sequenced in a study of blood T cells in healthy people across ages. Whole-study results and caveats: The fall in TCR beta diversity per million T cells was roughly linear with age. Naive T cell percentage showed a strong correlation with the diversity of TCR beta.

CDR3 length equals 16 residues. V lost 10 bases, J lost 0 bases, and 19 bases lay in between. Per germline, CDR1 SGHVS and CDR2 FNYEAQ. This clonotype is a singleton in its sample. Its target is not known. Next came a second PCR, run for about 7 to 12 cycles, which used a sample-barcoded 5' primer along with a J-beta primer mix. One entry per CDR3 protein, called by TCRdb with MiXCR from the 5' RACE reads. The sample holds around 1.5 million distinct CDR3 sequences; 42% are singletons and the top ten take 7.9%. The clonotype originates from a woman aged 18-29 years in good health. Sequenced: blood. This chain connects TRBV7-6 to TRBJ1-5, with D perhaps matching TRBD1 (5 bases). As DNA, the CDR3 is TGTGCCATCCGCATAGACGGGGCTTATAGCAATCAGCCCCAGCATTTT. This sequence encodes CAIRIDGAYSNQPQHF.